One sample yielded the 27 T cell receptor beta chains listed below, sequenced in a study of CD8 T cells in Susac syndrome. With random hexamers, reverse transcription was performed on roughly 0.5 to 1 ug of RNA. TCRdb processed the immunoSEQ multiplex PCR reads anew with MiXCR; each CDR3 protein has one entry. The data contain about 180,000 distinct CDR3 sequences, roughly 95% of them singletons. Source material: CD8+ T cells from PBMCs. The receptors shown here come from a human donor with multiple sclerosis.

The chain recombines TRBV20-1 with TRBJ2-1; D possibly uses TRBD1 or TRBD2 (5 bases each). CDR1 DFQATT and CDR2 SNEGSKA come from the germline V gene (reference sequence). CDR3 length equals 14 residues. Trimming left V 5 bases short and J 7 bases short, with 18 bases between. This chain's CDR3 is CSALFLGPGNEQFF. The CDR3, as DNA: TGCAGTGCTCTATTTCTGGGACCAGGGAATGAGCAGTTCTTC.

V gene TRBV7-6 combines with J gene TRBJ2-3; 13 nucleotides align to TRBD2. CDR1 and CDR2 from the germline V gene are SGHVS and FNYEAQ. After removal of 2 bases from V and 2 bases from J, the junction contained 10 bases not matched to a gene. The CDR3 covers 19 residues. CDR3 loop: CASSLRAGLAGADTDTQYF. CDR3 in DNA: TGTGCCAGCAGCTTACGCGCAGGACTAGCGGGGGCCGACACAGATACGCAGTATTTT.

V gene TRBV5-4 combines with J gene TRBJ1-1, with unresolved D. The CDR3 runs 13 residues. The germline V and J ends were trimmed by 2 bases and 3 bases, with 8 bases remaining between them. Germline V gives CDR1 SGHNT, CDR2 YYREEE (reference sequence). This CDR3 reads CASSFVQDTEAFF. The CDR3 nucleotides read TGTGCCAGCAGCTTCGTTCAGGACACTGAAGCTTTCTTT.

The V and J genes are TRBV5-4 and TRBJ1-2, with 10 bases aligning to TRBD1. Trimming took 3 bases from V and 3 from J; bases not matched to a gene: 5. The CDR3 sequence is 15 residues long. Germline V gene data show CDR1 as SGHNT and CDR2 as YYREEE (reference sequence). The CDR3: CASSSGQGIHYGYTF. In nucleotides, the CDR3 is TGTGCCAGCAGCTCGGGACAGGGGATTCACTATGGCTACACCTTC.

The V call is TRBV14, the J call TRBJ1-1; D perhaps matches TRBD1 (5 bases). V was clipped by 1 base and J by 11 bases, with 17 bases between them. This CDR3 has 14 residues. CDR1 SGHDN and CDR2 FVKESK come from the germline V gene. The CDR3, as DNA: TGTGCCAGCAGCCAAGTGGGGCTGCAACTAGCGGCTTTCTTT. Amino acid sequence: CASSQVGLQLAAFF.

V gene TRBV27 combines with J gene TRBJ2-7; D is unclear. The CDR3 loop spans 15 amino acids. The germline V gene has CDR1 MNHEY and CDR2 SMNVEV (reference sequence). V was clipped by 5 bases and J by 4 bases, with 18 bases between them. The CDR3: CASSNRVSRLYEQYF. DNA of the CDR3: TGTGCCAGCAGTAACCGGGTCTCCCGGCTTTACGAGCAGTACTTC.

J is TRBJ1-1 and V is TRBV27, with D perhaps TRBD1 (5 bases). The germline V gene has CDR1 MNHEY and CDR2 SMNVEV (reference sequence). The CDR3 spans 13 residues. Trimming took 2 bases from V and 4 from J, leaving 8 bases between them. CDR3 region: CASSLGGSTEAFF. The DNA of the CDR3 is TGTGCCAGCAGTTTAGGGGGGAGCACTGAAGCTTTCTTT.

This sequence joins TRBV20-1 and TRBJ1-2; 7 nucleotides line up with TRBD1. The CDR3 totals 15 residues. The junction had 7 bases not matched to a gene; V was cut back by 1 base and J by 2 bases. The germline CDR1 and CDR2 sequences are DFQATT and SNEGSKA (reference sequence). CDR3 coding DNA: TGCAGTGCTAGAGCAGGGGGGAGAAAAAACTATGGCTACACCTTC. Translation gives CSARAGGRKNYGYTF.

V and J are TRBV13 and TRBJ1-1; the D is unclear. The germline V gene encodes CDR1 PRHDT and CDR2 FYEKMQ (reference sequence). Trimming removed 7 bases from V and 3 bases from J, with 18 bases in between. There are 15 residues in the CDR3. The CDR3, as DNA: TGTGCCAGCACCCCCCGTGCCGGGCTGGACACTGAAGCTTTCTTT. Amino acids: CASTPRAGLDTEAFF.

V gene TRBV15 combines with J gene TRBJ1-1; D is undetermined. With 1 base removed from V and 3 bases from J, the gap between germline ends came to 3 bases. Germline V CDR1 and CDR2: LNHNV, YYDKDF (reference sequence). This CDR3 region has 12 residues. The CDR3 reads CATSRVYTEAFF. CDR3 coding DNA: TGTGCCACCAGCAGAGTTTACACTGAAGCTTTCTTT.

A note on this clonotype: A read error may account for a junction end that differs from germline. The chain joins TRBV9 to TRBJ1-4, with D possibly TRBD1 on 5 matching bases. In germline, CDR1 is SGDLS, CDR2 YYNGEE. The CDR3 consists of 14 residues. CDR3 DNA sequence: TGTGCCGGCAGTCCCGGGGGTACTAATGAAAAACTGTTTTTT. It specifies CAGSPGGTNEKLFF.

The genes are TRBV6-5 and TRBJ1-5; the D gene is possibly TRBD1 (5 bases). Trimming stripped 5 bases from V and 5 bases from J, with 13 bases between. CDR3 size: 14 residues. CDR1 and CDR2 from the germline V gene are MNHEY and SVGAGI. Here the CDR3 DNA reads TGTGCCAGCAGTCTGAGACAGACCTATCAGCCCCAGCATTTT. Translation gives CASSLRQTYQPQHF.

The J gene is TRBJ2-3, the V gene TRBV7-8, with 8 bases that match TRBD1. Per germline, CDR1 SGHVS and CDR2 FQNEAQ. The V segment lost 4 bases and the J segment 4 bases; nucleotides outside the gene matches: 4. This CDR3 region has 14 residues. CDR3 loop: CASSYQGAADTQYF. For the CDR3, the DNA is TGTGCCAGCAGCTACCAGGGGGCAGCAGATACGCAGTATTTT.

This clonotype has a handful of counts. V gene TRBV13 combines with J gene TRBJ2-1, with D tentatively TRBD2 (5 bases). V lost 3 bases to trimming and J lost 4 bases, with 7 bases between them. This CDR3 region has 13 residues. Germline loops: CDR1 PRHDT, CDR2 FYEKMQ (reference sequence). The CDR3 DNA follows: TGTGCCAGCAGCTTTGGACTTTACAATGAGCAGTTCTTC. Its protein is CASSFGLYNEQFF.

CDR3 nucleotide sequence: TGCAGCGTTGGTCTAGCGGGAGTTGGTCTGGGCTACGAGCAGTACTTC. Translated, it gives CSVGLAGVGLGYEQYF. The chain combines TRBV29-1 with TRBJ2-7; TRBD2 aligns across 10 bases. The junction had 12 bases not matched to a gene; V was cut back by 4 bases and J by 3 bases. Germline CDR1 is SQVTM and CDR2 is ANQGSEA. The CDR3 has 16 amino acids.

This clonotype showed up just once. The chain links TRBV5-6 to TRBJ2-7; D possibly matches TRBD1 or TRBD2 (5 bases each). The germline gives CDR1 SGHDT, CDR2 YYEEEE. The CDR3 sequence is 13 residues long. The V and J ends lost 3 bases and 3 bases respectively, with 10 bases between them. The CDR3 DNA follows: TGTGCCAGCAGCTGGGACCTCAACTACGAGCAGTACTTC. Its translation is CASSWDLNYEQYF.

The chain combines TRBV27 with TRBJ2-3, with 16 bases lining up with TRBD2. V shed 5 bases and J 0 bases; nucleotides not matched to a gene: 5. The CDR3 extends over 18 amino acids. Looked up from germline, CDR1 is MNHEY and CDR2 is SMNVEV (reference sequence). CDR3 residues: CASSPRGLAGGSTDTQYF. The CDR3 bases are TGTGCCAGCAGTCCTAGGGGACTAGCGGGAGGGAGCACAGATACGCAGTATTTT.

This clonotype was found once. V and J are TRBV27 and TRBJ2-2, with D unresolved. CDR3 length: 12 residues. Germline V CDR1 and CDR2: MNHEY, SMNVEV (reference sequence). Trimming removed 1 base from V and 6 bases from J, with 3 bases in between. CDR3 in amino acids: CASSLYSGELFF. CDR3 bases: TGTGCCAGCAGTTTATATTCCGGGGAGCTGTTTTTT.

This clonotype was recorded only once. The rearrangement joins TRBV15 to TRBJ2-3, with a weak D call TRBD2 (5 bases). Trimming removed 1 base at V and 2 bases at J, with 13 bases between. Germline V lookup: CDR1 LNHNV, CDR2 YYDKDF (reference sequence). The CDR3 runs 16 residues. DNA for the CDR3: TGTGCCACCAGCAGAGTCCCTGGGAGCTTCACAGATACGCAGTATTTT. As protein: CATSRVPGSFTDTQYF.

This clonotype was detected only once. This rearrangement joins TRBV29-1 to TRBJ1-4; D is ambiguous. Trimming took 1 base from V and 8 from J, leaving 14 bases between them. Looked up from germline, CDR1 is SQVTM and CDR2 is ANQGSEA. CDR3 length: 14 residues. CDR3 sequence (DNA): TGCAGCGTTGAAGTAGGCGAACTCGAAGAAAAACTGTTTTTT. The encoded protein is CSVEVGELEEKLFF.

The chain carries TRBV3-1 and TRBJ1-1, with D unclear. CDR1 is LGHDT and CDR2 is YNNKEL in the germline V gene (reference sequence). The CDR3 covers 13 residues. The ends were cut back, 4 bases at V and 6 bases at J, with 12 bases in the middle. This chain's CDR3 is CASSLLPRAEAFF. The DNA for the CDR3 is TGTGCCAGCAGCCTTCTCCCCCGCGCTGAAGCTTTCTTT.

This clonotype was found once. V gene TRBV27 combines with J gene TRBJ2-5; D is perhaps TRBD2 (6 bases). Germline loops: CDR1 MNHEY, CDR2 SMNVEV (reference sequence). Trimming removed 3 bases from V and 1 base from J, with 12 bases in between. The CDR3 sequence is 15 residues long. CDR3 bases: TGTGCCAGCAGTTTGGGGAGCGGGTTCCAAGAGACCCAGTACTTC. Amino acids: CASSLGSGFQETQYF.

The rearrangement uses TRBV27 and TRBJ2-4; 9 bases are shared with TRBD1. Germline CDR1 is MNHEY and CDR2 is SMNVEV (reference sequence). The trim removed 3 bases at V and 7 bases at J, leaving 7 bases unmatched. The CDR3 sequence is 15 residues long. CDR3 DNA: TGTGCCAGCAGTTTGGCCCGTGGGACAGGGAACATTCAGTACTTC. This encodes CASSLARGTGNIQYF.

The rearrangement links TRBV27 to TRBJ1-2; a possible D gene is TRBD1 (5 bases). From germline, CDR1 is MNHEY and CDR2 SMNVEV (reference sequence). The CDR3 is 17 residues long. Trimming removed 5 bases at V and 4 bases at J, with 23 bases between. The CDR3 nucleotides read TGTGCCAGCAGTCCGTTCGACAGAAGTTCTCGTGGCTATGGCTACACCTTC. Protein: CASSPFDRSSRGYGYTF.

The CDR3 loop is CASLGDSGNTIYF. Written as DNA, the CDR3 is TGTGCCAGCTTGGGAGACTCTGGAAACACCATATATTTT. The chain combines TRBV12-3 or TRBV12-4 with TRBJ1-3; unclear D gene. The CDR3 has 13 amino acids. Trimming removed 8 bases from V and 0 bases from J, with 8 bases in between.

The chain is built from TRBV23-1 and TRBJ2-3; unclear D gene. TRBV23-1 falls under the ORF class, with uncertain function. The CDR3 is made up of 17 amino acids. V gave up 4 bases and J gave up 2 bases, with 19 bases separating them. Here the CDR3 DNA reads TGCGCCAGCAGTCCGCTGGGTTTCTTGCCGCTCACAGATACGCAGTATTTT. It is translated as CASSPLGFLPLTDTQYF.

The genes are TRBV27 and TRBJ2-1, with TRBD2 identical over 9 bases. The CDR3 is made up of 16 amino acids. After removal of 7 bases from V and 5 bases from J, the junction contained 12 bases not matched to a gene. Looked up from germline, CDR1 is MNHEY and CDR2 is SMNVEV (reference sequence). This CDR3 is CASTPNWPSGDNEQFF. In nucleotides, the CDR3 is TGTGCCAGCACTCCAAACTGGCCTAGCGGGGACAATGAGCAGTTCTTC.